This T cell receptor beta chain was sequenced during a study of response to subunit inactivated influenza vaccine. Trimming removed 0 bases from V and 5 bases from J, with 14 bases in between. The CDR3 covers 15 residues. Germline V gene sequence: CDR1 LGHDT, CDR2 YNNKEL (reference sequence). TCRdb reanalysed the RT-PCR reads using MiXCR and keeps one entry per CDR3 protein. The sample has roughly 620,000 distinct CDR3 sequences; 11% are singletons. The sample was also reused in another study, on T cells expressing NK-cell markers. That source adds: cDNA encoding TCR beta was synthesized via 5'RACE template switching incorporating UMIs. Alpha-beta TCR T cells were the sole sorting target in several experiments, owing to an anti-gamma-delta TCR antibody. Four of the donors also had these clonotypes leading their CD3+CD56-NKG2C+ fraction.

This chain uses TRBV3-1 with TRBJ2-7; D unclear. This specimen was PBMCs from blood, taken on the day of vaccination. This receptor was taken from a man aged 50-59 years who received an inactivated influenza vaccine. This CDR3 reads CASSQDLRRVNEQYF. In DNA, the CDR3 is TGTGCCAGCAGCCAAGATCTAAGGAGAGTTAACGAGCAGTACTTC.